The next 26 T cell receptor beta chains were all read from a single sample in a study of neurological immune-mediated disorders. TCRdb analysed the 5' RACE reads with MiXCR anew, one entry per CDR3 protein. This table holds about 46,000 distinct CDR3 sequences, roughly 3.2% found once. The material sequenced was PBMCs. The receptors were gathered from a woman aged 50 to 60 with multiple sclerosis.

This clonotype was found many times. This chain connects TRBV27 to TRBJ2-7; possible D gene TRBD1, 5 bases. Trimming cost V 7 bases and J 1 base, with 14 bases left between them. This CDR3 contains 14 residues. In germline, CDR1 is MNHEY, CDR2 SMNVEV (reference sequence). DNA for the CDR3: TGTGCCAGCACCCCCTCAGGGTTTTCCTACGAGCAGTACTTC. It encodes CASTPSGFSYEQYF.

This clonotype showed up many times. The rearrangement links TRBV3-1 to TRBJ1-4, with D unresolved. V dropped 4 bases and J dropped 8 bases, with 8 bases sitting between them. CDR1 and CDR2 from the germline V gene are LGHDT and YNNKEL (reference sequence). CDR3 size: 12 residues. CDR3 loop: CASSPFREKLFF. The CDR3 nucleotides read TGTGCCAGCAGCCCTTTCAGGGAAAAACTGTTTTTT. Full variable domain (rest looked up from reference TRBV3-1 and TRBJ1-4): DTAVSQTPKYLVTQMGNDKSIKCEQNLGHDTMYWYKQDSKKFLKIMFSYNNKELIINETVPNRFSPKSPDKAHLNLHINSLELGDSAVYFCASSPFREKLFFGSGTQLSVL.

This clonotype occurred many times. V and J are TRBV5-1 and TRBJ2-1; a possible D gene is TRBD1 (6 bases). Germline loops: CDR1 SGHRS, CDR2 YFSETQ. V gave up 5 bases and J gave up 4 bases, with 16 bases separating them. The CDR3 length is 15 residues. The DNA of the CDR3 is TGCGCCAGCAGTTGGGCGGGTACAGGGTACAATGAGCAGTTCTTC. This encodes CASSWAGTGYNEQFF.

In this sample, this clonotype turned up many times. Here the CDR3 reads CASSGGTGWNEQFF. The CDR3 nucleotides read TGTGCCAGCAGCGGAGGGACAGGATGGAATGAGCAGTTCTTC. The chain couples TRBV12-3 or TRBV12-4 to TRBJ2-1; the match to TRBD1 covers 8 bases. This CDR3 has 14 amino acids. V lost 6 bases, J lost 7 bases, and 8 bases stayed unmatched.

This clonotype turned up a few times. A much larger clone differs from this one at a single base, so this may be a read error. The chain's CDR3 is CSVRNGGGSYEQYF. CDR3 in DNA: TGCAGCGTCCGGAACGGGGGGGGTTCTTACGAGCAGTACTTC. V is TRBV29-1 and J is TRBJ2-7; 8 positions agree with TRBD2. The germline gives CDR1 SQVTM, CDR2 ANQGSEA. With V trimmed by 6 bases and J by 4 bases, 11 bases remained unmatched. The CDR3 is 14 amino acids.

This clonotype was detected ten times or more. The chain joins TRBV27 to TRBJ1-2; TRBD1 aligns across 8 bases. The V segment lost 5 bases and the J segment 5 bases; nucleotides outside the gene matches: 4. There are 13 residues in the CDR3. The V gene's germline CDR1 is MNHEY and CDR2 SMNVEV (reference sequence). CDR3 protein: CASSTRTGYGYTF. The CDR3, as DNA: TGTGCCAGCAGTACCAGGACAGGGTATGGCTACACCTTC.

This clonotype was counted ten times or more. The genes are TRBV15 and TRBJ2-7; no reliable D call. CDR1 and CDR2 from the germline V gene are LNHNV and YYDKDF (reference sequence). Trimming shortened V by 4 bases and J by 3 bases, and 10 bases separated the two germline ends. The CDR3 length is 13 residues. In nucleotides, the CDR3 is TGTGCCACCAGCATTGAGCTGGGCTACGAGCAGTACGTC. Amino acid sequence: CATSIELGYEQYV.

This clonotype showed up many times. The V gene is TRBV7-2, the J gene TRBJ2-1; possible D gene TRBD2, 5 bases. This CDR3 is 13 amino acids long. Per germline, CDR1 SGHTA and CDR2 FQGNSA. With 4 bases removed from V and 12 bases from J, the gap between germline ends came to 16 bases. Here the CDR3 reads CASSSESGRRQFF. In DNA, the CDR3 is TGTGCCAGCAGCTCCGAGAGCGGTAGAAGGCAGTTCTTC.

This clonotype was observed many times. The rearrangement uses TRBV20-1 and TRBJ2-1; TRBD2 matches at 11 bases. CDR1 is DFQATT, CDR2 SNEGSKA, per germline (reference sequence). After removal of 6 bases from V and 10 bases from J, the junction contained 17 bases not matched to a gene. The CDR3 length is 16 residues. This CDR3 reads CSASPPLAGGGREQFF. DNA of the CDR3: TGCAGTGCATCCCCCCCTCTAGCGGGAGGCGGCAGGGAGCAGTTCTTC.

This clonotype was found many times. The rearrangement joins TRBV20-1 to TRBJ2-1, with 14 bases that match TRBD2. Unmatched junction bases numbered 8, after V lost 1 base and J lost 9 bases. Germline-derived CDR1 and CDR2 are DFQATT and SNEGSKA (reference sequence). The CDR3 is 16 amino acids. The CDR3 DNA is TGCAGTGCTAGAGTCGGACTAGCGGGAGGAGGTGGTGAGCAGTTCTTC. It codes for CSARVGLAGGGGEQFF.

Many counts were recorded for this clonotype. The chain couples TRBV7-8 to TRBJ1-2; D might be TRBD1 (5 bases). The length of the CDR3 is 16 residues. Germline V CDR1 and CDR2: SGHVS, FQNEAQ. Trimming shortened V by 4 bases and J by 3 bases, and 18 bases separated the two germline ends. The CDR3 protein is CASSSKVGASYYGYTF. The CDR3 coding sequence is TGTGCCAGCAGCTCTAAGGTCGGGGCAAGTTACTATGGCTACACCTTC.

This clonotype was seen many times. The chain's CDR3 is CASSYASGTGGDGELFF. The CDR3 coding sequence is TGTGCCAGCAGTTACGCCTCCGGGACAGGGGGCGACGGGGAGCTGTTTTTT. The chain recombines TRBV6-5 with TRBJ2-2; 12 bases are shared with TRBD1. The CDR3 extends over 17 amino acids. The germline gives CDR1 MNHEY, CDR2 SVGAGI. The junction had 8 bases not matched to a gene; V was cut back by 2 bases and J by 7 bases.

This clonotype showed up many times. The chain carries TRBV5-5 and TRBJ2-2; D is unclear. Trimming stripped 0 bases from V and 4 bases from J, with 7 bases between. The CDR3 consists of 14 residues. In germline, CDR1 is SGHKS, CDR2 YYEKEE (reference sequence). CDR3 amino acids: CASSLDRGTGELFF. The CDR3 DNA reads as TGTGCCAGCAGCTTGGACAGAGGCACCGGGGAGCTGTTTTTT. Full variable domain (missing parts from reference TRBV5-5 and TRBJ2-2): DAGVTQSPTHLIKTRGQQVTLRCSPISGHKSVSWYQQVLGQGPQFIFQYYEKEERGRGNFPDRFSARQFPNYSSELNVNALLLGDSALYLCASSLDRGTGELFFGEGSRLTVL.

This clonotype was seen ten or more times. V and J are TRBV29-1 and TRBJ2-3; TRBD2 aligns across 13 bases. The germline V gene encodes CDR1 SQVTM and CDR2 ANQGSEA. Unmatched junction bases numbered 7, after V lost 6 bases and J lost 1 base. The CDR3 spans 16 residues. DNA of the CDR3: TGCAGCGTCCTTATAGGACTAGCGGGGGGCACAGATACGCAGTATTTT. It translates to CSVLIGLAGGTDTQYF.

This clonotype was seen repeatedly, ten times or more. The chain uses TRBV20-1 and TRBJ2-5, with 8 bases that match TRBD2. CDR1 is DFQATT, CDR2 SNEGSKA, per germline (reference sequence). The CDR3 covers 14 residues. J was trimmed by 4 bases and V by 1 base; bases with no gene match: 5. The CDR3 here is CSARAGGPGETQYF. CDR3 bases: TGCAGTGCTAGAGCGGGAGGGCCGGGAGAGACCCAGTACTTC.

In this sample, this clonotype is medium-sized (0.01 to 0.1%). The CDR3 DNA reads TGCGCCAGCAGTTACGCGACAGGAGAAGAGACCCAGTACTTC. It codes for CASSYATGEETQYF. This rearrangement joins TRBV5-1 to TRBJ2-5, with a weak D call TRBD1 (6 bases). V shed 5 bases and J shed 3 bases, with 14 bases lying between them. The CDR3 sequence is 14 residues long. CDR1 is SGHRS, CDR2 YFSETQ, per germline.

Many counts were recorded for this clonotype. V is TRBV12-3 or TRBV12-4 and J is TRBJ1-5, with no clear D. With 3 bases removed from V and 0 bases from J, the gap between germline ends came to 12 bases. The CDR3 is made up of 16 amino acids. The CDR3 coding sequence is TGTGCCAGCAGTTTTCCGACTGCTGCTAGCAATCAGCCCCAGCATTTT. It is translated as CASSFPTAASNQPQHF.

This clonotype was recorded at least ten times. The V and J genes are TRBV5-1 and TRBJ1-1, with D possibly being TRBD1 (6 bases). The CDR3 has 14 amino acids. Germline loops: CDR1 SGHRS, CDR2 YFSETQ. Trimming took 4 bases from V and 1 from J, leaving 11 bases between them. DNA for the CDR3: TGCGCCAGCAGCAGCCCGACAGGGAACACTGAAGCTTTCTTT. Translated, it gives CASSSPTGNTEAFF.

This clonotype was found many times. CDR3 in amino acids: CSARPLRTGWTTGELFF. In DNA, the CDR3 is TGCAGTGCTAGACCCTTAAGGACAGGGTGGACCACCGGGGAGCTGTTTTTT. The V call is TRBV20-1, the J call TRBJ2-2; TRBD1 matches at 8 bases. From germline, CDR1 is DFQATT and CDR2 SNEGSKA (reference sequence). The J segment lost 4 bases and the V segment lost 2 bases, leaving 12 bases of the junction unmatched. The CDR3 sequence is 17 residues long.

This clonotype occurred many times. The gene calls are TRBV10-3 and TRBJ2-1, with TRBD1 matching over 9 bases. The CDR3 has 16 residues. Per the germline V gene, CDR1 is ENHRY and CDR2 is SYGVKD. V shed 5 bases and J 0 bases; nucleotides not matched to a gene: 5. DNA for the CDR3: TGTGCCATCAGTCGGACAGGGGCAAGCTCCTACAATGAGCAGTTCTTC. This codes for CAISRTGASSYNEQFF.

The V call is TRBV6-2 or TRBV6-3, the J call TRBJ1-2; D is ambiguous. Germline CDR1 MNHEY, CDR2 SVGEGT. The CDR3 has 13 amino acids. V lost 10 bases, J lost 5 bases, and 17 bases lay in between. CDR3 protein: CATYPTSDYGYTF. Here the CDR3 DNA reads TGTGCCACCTATCCGACAAGCGATTATGGCTACACCTTC.

This clonotype was seen many times. The chain links TRBV3-1 to TRBJ2-5; D is uncertain. This CDR3 is 15 amino acids long. V was cut by 1 base and J by 4 bases, with 13 bases left in between. Looked up from germline, CDR1 is LGHDT and CDR2 is YNNKEL (reference sequence). CDR3 in amino acids: CASSQGSPFRETQYF. The CDR3 bases are TGTGCCAGCAGCCAAGGAAGCCCTTTTCGAGAGACCCAGTACTTC.

This clonotype has a count of ten or more. The chain couples TRBV5-1 to TRBJ2-7; possible D gene TRBD1, 7 bases. This CDR3 comprises 15 residues. Trimming took off 6 bases at V and 1 base at J, with 17 bases between the two ends. Germline CDR1 and CDR2: SGHRS and YFSETQ. CDR3: CASKRGRDGSYEQYF. The CDR3 nucleotides are TGCGCCAGCAAAAGGGGGCGGGACGGATCCTACGAGCAGTACTTC.

This clonotype was detected ten times or more. The V gene is TRBV5-1, the J gene TRBJ1-2, with 10 bases identical to TRBD1. Per germline, CDR1 SGHRS and CDR2 YFSETQ. CDR3 size: 16 residues. The V and J ends lost 3 bases and 7 bases, in that order; junction bases with no gene match: 12. The DNA for the CDR3 is TGCGCCAGCAGCTCCGCCGGGACAGGGGTTGGGAGTGGCTACACCTTC. Encoded protein: CASSSAGTGVGSGYTF.

Ten or more counts support this clonotype. The chain is built from TRBV7-9 and TRBJ2-7; D gene unclear. Trimming stripped 4 bases from V and 6 bases from J, with 10 bases between. The length of the CDR3 is 12 residues. Germline V gives CDR1 SEHNR, CDR2 FQNEAQ (reference sequence). The CDR3 coding sequence is TGTGCCAGCAGCTCGACCCTTCGCGAGCAGTACGTC. It translates to CASSSTLREQYV.

This clonotype occurred once. One end of the junction is discordant with germline, which a read error may explain. The chain couples TRBV12-3 or TRBV12-4 to TRBJ1-6; 12 bases are a match to TRBD1. The CDR3 spans 15 residues. CDR3 nucleotide sequence: TGTGCCAGCAGTCCTGGGACAGGGGGCGGATCAACCCTCAACTTT. Residues: CASSPGTGGGSTLNF.